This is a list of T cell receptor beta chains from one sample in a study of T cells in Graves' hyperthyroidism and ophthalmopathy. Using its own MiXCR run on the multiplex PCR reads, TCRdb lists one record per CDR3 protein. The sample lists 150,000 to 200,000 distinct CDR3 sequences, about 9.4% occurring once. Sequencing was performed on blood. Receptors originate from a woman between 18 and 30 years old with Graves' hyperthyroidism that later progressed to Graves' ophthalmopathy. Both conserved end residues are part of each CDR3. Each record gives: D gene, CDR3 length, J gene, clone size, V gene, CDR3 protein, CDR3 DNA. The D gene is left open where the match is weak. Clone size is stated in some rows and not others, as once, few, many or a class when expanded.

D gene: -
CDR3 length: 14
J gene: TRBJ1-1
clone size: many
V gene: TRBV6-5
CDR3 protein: CASSYSRMNTEAFF
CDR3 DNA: TGTGCCAGCAGTTACTCGCGAATGAACACTGAAGCTTTCTTT

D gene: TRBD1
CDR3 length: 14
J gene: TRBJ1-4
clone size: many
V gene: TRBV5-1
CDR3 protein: CASSPGTDNEKLFF
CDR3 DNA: TGCGCCAGCAGCCCCGGGACAGATAATGAAAAACTGTTTTTT

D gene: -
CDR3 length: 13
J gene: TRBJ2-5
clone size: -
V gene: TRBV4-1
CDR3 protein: CASSQRQEETQYF
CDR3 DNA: TGCGCCAGCAGCCAACGTCAGGAGGAGACCCAGTACTTC

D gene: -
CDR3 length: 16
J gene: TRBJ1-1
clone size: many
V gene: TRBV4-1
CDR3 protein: CASTRTTTRLNTEAFF
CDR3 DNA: TGCGCCAGCACCCGGACAACCACTAGGCTGAACACTGAAGCTTTCTTT

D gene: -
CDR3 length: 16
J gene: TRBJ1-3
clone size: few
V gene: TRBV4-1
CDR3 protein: CASSQDEWRFGNTIYF
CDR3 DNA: TGCGCCAGCAGCCAAGATGAATGGCGGTTTGGAAACACCATATATTTT

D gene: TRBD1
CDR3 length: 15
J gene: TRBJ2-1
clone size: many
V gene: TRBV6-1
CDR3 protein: CASHAGTGKLNEQFF
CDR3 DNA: TGTGCCAGCCATGCCGGGACAGGGAAGTTGAATGAGCAGTTCTTC

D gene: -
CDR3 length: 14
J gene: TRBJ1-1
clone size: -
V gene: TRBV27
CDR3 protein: CASSFSRANTEAFF
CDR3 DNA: TGTGCCAGCAGTTTTTCCAGGGCGAACACTGAAGCTTTCTTT

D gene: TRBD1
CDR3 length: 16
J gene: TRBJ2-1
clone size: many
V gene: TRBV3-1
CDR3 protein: CASSQVGQGVHNEQFF
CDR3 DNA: TGTGCCAGCAGCCAAGTGGGACAGGGGGTACACAATGAGCAGTTCTTC

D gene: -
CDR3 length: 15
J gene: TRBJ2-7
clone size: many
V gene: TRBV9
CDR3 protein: CASSVGGAASYEQYF
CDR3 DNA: TGTGCCAGCAGCGTAGGGGGAGCGGCCTCCTACGAGCAGTACTTC

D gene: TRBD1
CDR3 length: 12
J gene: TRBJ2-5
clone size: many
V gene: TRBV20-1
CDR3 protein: CSARDPGQGEYF
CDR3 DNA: TGCAGTGCTAGAGATCCAGGACAGGGGGAGTACTTC

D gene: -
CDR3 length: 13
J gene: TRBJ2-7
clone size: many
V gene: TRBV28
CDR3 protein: CASRGQGSYEQYF
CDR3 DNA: TGTGCCAGCAGGGGGCAGGGGTCCTACGAGCAGTACTTC

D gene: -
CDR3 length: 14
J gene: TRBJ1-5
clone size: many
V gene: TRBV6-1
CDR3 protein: CASREGRANQPQHF
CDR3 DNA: TGTGCCAGCAGAGAGGGCAGGGCTAATCAGCCCCAGCATTTT

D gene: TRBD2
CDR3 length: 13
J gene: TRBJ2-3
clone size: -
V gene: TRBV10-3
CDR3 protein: CAVGLAGEYTQYF
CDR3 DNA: TGTGCCGTCGGCCTAGCGGGAGAGTATACGCAGTATTTT

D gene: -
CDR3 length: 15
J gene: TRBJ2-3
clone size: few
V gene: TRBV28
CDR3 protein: CASRGGGGNQDTQYF
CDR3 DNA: TGTGCCAGCAGGGGGGGAGGAGGGAATCAAGATACGCAGTATTTT

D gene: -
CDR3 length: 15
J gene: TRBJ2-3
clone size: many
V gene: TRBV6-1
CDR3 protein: CASSEEGGAADTQYF
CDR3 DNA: TGTGCCAGCAGTGAAGAAGGGGGAGCCGCAGATACGCAGTATTTT

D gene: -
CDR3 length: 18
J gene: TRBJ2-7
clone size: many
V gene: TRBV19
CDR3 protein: CASSTPTRGTGFTYEQYF
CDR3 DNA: TGTGCCAGTAGTACCCCAACTAGGGGGACCGGCTTCACCTACGAGCAGTACTTC

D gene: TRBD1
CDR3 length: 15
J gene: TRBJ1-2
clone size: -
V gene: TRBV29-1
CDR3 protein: CSVWTGDLLNYGYTF
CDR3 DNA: TGCAGCGTTTGGACAGGCGACTTACTTAACTATGGCTACACCTTC

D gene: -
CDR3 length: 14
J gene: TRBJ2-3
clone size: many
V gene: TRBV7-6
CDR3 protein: CASSQLPPTDTQYF
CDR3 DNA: TGTGCCAGCAGCCAACTTCCCCCCACAGATACGCAGTATTTT

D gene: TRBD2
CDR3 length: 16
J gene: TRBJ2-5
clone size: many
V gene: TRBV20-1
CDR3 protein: CSATNTRRGAKETQYF
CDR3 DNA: TGCAGTGCTACGAATACCAGGCGGGGGGCAAAAGAGACCCAGTACTTC

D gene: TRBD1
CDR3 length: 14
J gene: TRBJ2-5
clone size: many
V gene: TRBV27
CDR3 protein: CASSQQGAGETQYF
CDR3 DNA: TGTGCCAGCAGTCAACAGGGGGCAGGGGAGACCCAGTACTTC

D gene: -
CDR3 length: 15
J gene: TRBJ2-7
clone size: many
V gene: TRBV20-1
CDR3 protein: CSARDPRIISYEQYF
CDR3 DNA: TGCAGTGCTAGAGATCCCCGGATTATCTCCTACGAGCAGTACTTC

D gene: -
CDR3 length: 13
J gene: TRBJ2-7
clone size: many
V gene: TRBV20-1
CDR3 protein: CSARDAGPNEQYF
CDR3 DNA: TGCAGTGCTAGAGACGCAGGGCCCAACGAGCAGTACTTC

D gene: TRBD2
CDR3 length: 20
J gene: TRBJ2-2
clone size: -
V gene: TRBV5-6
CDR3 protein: CASSLELRVVAGENTGELFF
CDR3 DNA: TGTGCCAGCAGCTTGGAATTGCGAGTTGTAGCGGGGGAAAACACCGGGGAGCTGTTTTTT

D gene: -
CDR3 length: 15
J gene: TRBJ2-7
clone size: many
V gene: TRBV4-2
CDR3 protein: CASSQEASPNYEQYF
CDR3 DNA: TGTGCCAGCAGCCAAGAAGCCTCCCCTAACTACGAGCAGTACTTC

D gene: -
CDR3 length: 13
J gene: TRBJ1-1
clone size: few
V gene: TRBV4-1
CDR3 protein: CASSKVMNTEAFF
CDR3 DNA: TGCGCCAGCTCTAAGGTAATGAACACTGAAGCTTTCTTT

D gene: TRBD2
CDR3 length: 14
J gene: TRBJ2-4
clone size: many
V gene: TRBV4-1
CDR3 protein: CASSRDLGRDIQYF
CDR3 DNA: TGCGCCAGCAGCCGGGACCTTGGGAGGGACATTCAGTACTTC

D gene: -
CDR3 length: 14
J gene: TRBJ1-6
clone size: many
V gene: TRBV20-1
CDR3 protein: CSVKPGLDNSPLHF
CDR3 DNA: TGCAGTGTTAAACCGGGACTAGATAATTCACCCCTCCACTTT

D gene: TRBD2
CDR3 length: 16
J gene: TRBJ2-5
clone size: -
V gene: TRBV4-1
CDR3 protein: CASSQEDGGSRKTQYF
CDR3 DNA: TGCGCCAGCAGCCAAGAGGACGGGGGGTCCCGTAAGACCCAGTACTTC

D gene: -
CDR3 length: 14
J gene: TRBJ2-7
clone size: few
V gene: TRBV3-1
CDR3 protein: CASSGGGAGYEQYF
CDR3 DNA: TGTGCCAGCAGCGGGGGGGGGGCTGGCTACGAGCAGTACTTC

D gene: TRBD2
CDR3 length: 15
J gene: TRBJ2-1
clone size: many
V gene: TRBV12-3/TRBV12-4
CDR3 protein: CASSFWRGYYNEQFF
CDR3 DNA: TGTGCCAGCAGTTTTTGGCGGGGGTACTACAATGAGCAGTTCTTC

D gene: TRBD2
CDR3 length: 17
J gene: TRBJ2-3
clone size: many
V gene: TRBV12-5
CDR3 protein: CASGLTPSGGPTDTQYF
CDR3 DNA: TGTGCTAGTGGTTTAACCCCTAGCGGGGGGCCCACAGATACGCAGTATTTT

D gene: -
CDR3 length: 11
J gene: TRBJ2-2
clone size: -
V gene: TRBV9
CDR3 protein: CASSGGRELFF
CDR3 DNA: TGTGCCAGCAGCGGTGGGAGGGAGCTGTTTTTT

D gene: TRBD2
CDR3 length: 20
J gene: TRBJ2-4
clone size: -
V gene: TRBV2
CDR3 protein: CASSRRFGTSSLGAKNIQYF
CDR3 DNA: TGTGCCAGCAGCCGCAGGTTCGGGACTAGCTCACTCGGGGCCAAAAACATTCAGTACTTC

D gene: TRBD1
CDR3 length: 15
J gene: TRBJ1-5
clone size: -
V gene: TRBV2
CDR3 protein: CASSEGQGEHQPQHF
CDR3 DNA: TGTGCCAGCAGTGAAGGACAGGGCGAGCATCAGCCCCAGCATTTT

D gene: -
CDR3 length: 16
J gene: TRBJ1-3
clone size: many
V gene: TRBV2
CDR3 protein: CASSEDQGLSGNTIYF
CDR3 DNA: TGTGCCAGCAGTGAAGATCAGGGCCTCTCTGGAAACACCATATATTTT

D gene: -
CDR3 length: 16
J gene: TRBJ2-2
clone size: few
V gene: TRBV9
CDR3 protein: CASSVASSSNTGELFF
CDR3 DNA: TGTGCCAGCAGCGTAGCGAGTAGCTCGAACACCGGGGAGCTGTTTTTT

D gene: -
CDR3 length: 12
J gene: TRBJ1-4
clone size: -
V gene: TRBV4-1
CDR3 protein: CASSQGPRELFF
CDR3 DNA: TGCGCCAGCAGCCAGGGTCCCAGAGAACTGTTTTTT

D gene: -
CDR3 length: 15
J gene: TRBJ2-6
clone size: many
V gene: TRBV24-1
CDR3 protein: CATSEAMAGANVLTF
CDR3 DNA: TGTGCCACCAGTGAGGCTATGGCCGGGGCCAACGTCCTGACTTTC

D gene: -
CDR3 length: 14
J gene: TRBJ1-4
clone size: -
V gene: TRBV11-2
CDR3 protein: CASSLEGLGGELFF
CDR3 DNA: TGTGCCAGCAGCTTAGAGGGTTTGGGGGGAGAACTGTTTTTT

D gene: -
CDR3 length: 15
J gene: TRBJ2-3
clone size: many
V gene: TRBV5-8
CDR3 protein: CASSRISGSTDTQYF
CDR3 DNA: TGTGCCAGCAGCAGAATTAGCGGTAGCACAGATACGCAGTATTTT

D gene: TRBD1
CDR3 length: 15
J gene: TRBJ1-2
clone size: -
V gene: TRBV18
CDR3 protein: CASSPPEGQAHGYTF
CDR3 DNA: TGTGCCAGCTCACCACCGGAGGGACAGGCCCATGGCTACACCTTC

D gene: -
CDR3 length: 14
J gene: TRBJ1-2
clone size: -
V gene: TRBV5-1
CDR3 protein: CASSSDEGTYGYTF
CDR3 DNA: TGCGCCAGCAGCTCAGATGAGGGGACCTATGGCTACACCTTC

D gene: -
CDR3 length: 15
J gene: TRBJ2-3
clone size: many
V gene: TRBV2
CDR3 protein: CASSPDSSHRVTQYF
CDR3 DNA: TGTGCCAGCAGCCCGGATTCCTCCCACAGAGTTACGCAGTATTTT

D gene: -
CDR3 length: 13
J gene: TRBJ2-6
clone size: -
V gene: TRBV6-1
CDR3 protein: CASQIAGANVLTF
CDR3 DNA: TGTGCCAGCCAGATAGCTGGGGCCAACGTCCTGACTTTC

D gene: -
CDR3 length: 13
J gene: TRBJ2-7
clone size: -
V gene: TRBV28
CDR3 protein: CASSPTRRSEQYF
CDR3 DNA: TGTGCCAGCAGTCCAACCCGGAGGAGTGAGCAGTACTTC

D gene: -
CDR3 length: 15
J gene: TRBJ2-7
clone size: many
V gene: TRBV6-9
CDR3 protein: CATLPLGTRTYEQYF
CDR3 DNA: TGTGCCACCCTCCCCCTCGGGACCCGAACCTACGAGCAGTACTTC

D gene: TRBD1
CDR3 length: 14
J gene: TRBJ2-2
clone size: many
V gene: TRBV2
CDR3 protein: CASRVGTDRRGLFF
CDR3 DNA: TGTGCCAGCAGAGTGGGGACAGACAGAAGGGGACTGTTTTTT

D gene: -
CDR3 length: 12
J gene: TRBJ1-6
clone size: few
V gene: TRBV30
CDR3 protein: CAWTKRGSPLHF
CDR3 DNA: TGTGCCTGGACTAAAAGGGGATCACCCCTCCACTTT

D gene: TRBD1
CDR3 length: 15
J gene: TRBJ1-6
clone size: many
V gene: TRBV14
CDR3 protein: CASSAAGGNNSPLHF
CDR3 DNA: TGTGCCAGCAGCGCGGCAGGGGGTAATAATTCACCCCTCCACTTT

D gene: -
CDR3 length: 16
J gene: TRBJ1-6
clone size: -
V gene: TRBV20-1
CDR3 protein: CSARVTGNLEGSPLHF
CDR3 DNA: TGCAGTGCTAGAGTAACAGGGAACCTAGAAGGTTCACCCCTCCACTTT

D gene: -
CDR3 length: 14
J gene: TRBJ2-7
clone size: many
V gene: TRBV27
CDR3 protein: CASSFYGDGDEQYF
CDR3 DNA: TGTGCCAGCAGTTTTTACGGGGATGGGGACGAGCAGTACTTC

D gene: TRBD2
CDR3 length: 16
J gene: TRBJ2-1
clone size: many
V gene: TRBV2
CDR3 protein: CASMPSGRSSYNEQFF
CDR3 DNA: TGTGCCAGCATGCCTAGCGGGAGAAGCTCCTACAATGAGCAGTTCTTC

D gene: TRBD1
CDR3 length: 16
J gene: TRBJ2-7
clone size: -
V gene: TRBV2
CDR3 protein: CASSEASGTAAYEQYF
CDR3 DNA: TGTGCCAGCAGTGAAGCGTCCGGGACAGCGGCCTACGAGCAGTACTTC

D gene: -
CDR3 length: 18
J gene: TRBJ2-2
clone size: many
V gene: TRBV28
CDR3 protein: CASSLEGQLSVNSGELFF
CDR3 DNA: TGTGCCAGCAGTTTAGAGGGGCAGCTTAGTGTTAATAGCGGGGAGCTGTTTTTT

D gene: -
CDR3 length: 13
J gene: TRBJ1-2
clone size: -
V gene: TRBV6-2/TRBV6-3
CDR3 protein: CASRWTEEYSYTF
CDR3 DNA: TGTGCCAGCAGATGGACAGAGGAGTATAGCTACACCTTC